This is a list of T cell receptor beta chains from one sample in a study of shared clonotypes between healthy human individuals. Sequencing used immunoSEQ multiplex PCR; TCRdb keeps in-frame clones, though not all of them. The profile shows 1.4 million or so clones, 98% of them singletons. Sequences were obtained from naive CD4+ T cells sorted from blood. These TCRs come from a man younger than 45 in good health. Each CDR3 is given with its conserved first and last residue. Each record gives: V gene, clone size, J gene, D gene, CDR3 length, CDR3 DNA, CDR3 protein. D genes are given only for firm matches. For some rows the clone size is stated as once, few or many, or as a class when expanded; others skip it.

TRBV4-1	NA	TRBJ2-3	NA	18	TGCGCCAGCAGCCAAGGCACCGTGGGGGGCCCTGGCACAGATACGCAGTATTTT	CASSQGTVGGPGTDTQYF
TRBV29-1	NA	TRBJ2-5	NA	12	TGCAGCGGGGGACACCCAAAAGAGACCCAGTACTTC	CSGGHPKETQYF
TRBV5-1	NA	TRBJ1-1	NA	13	TGCGCCAGCAGCTTGGAGACAGTCACTGAAGCTTTCTTT	CASSLETVTEAFF
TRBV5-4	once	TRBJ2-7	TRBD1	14	TGTGCCAGCAGCTTGGACAGGGGGCCGTACGAGCAGTACTTC	CASSLDRGPYEQYF
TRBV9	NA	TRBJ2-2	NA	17	TGTGCCAGCAGCGTTTCAGGGTTTAGCGGGAACACCGGGGAGCTGTTTTTT	CASSVSGFSGNTGELFF
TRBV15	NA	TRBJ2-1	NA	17	TGTGCCACCAGCAGAGAGCCCCCAGCTATCCCCTACAATGAGCAGTTCTTC	CATSREPPAIPYNEQFF
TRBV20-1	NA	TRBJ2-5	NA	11	TGCAGTGCTAGAGGGAGCGAGACCCAGTACTTC	CSARGSETQYF
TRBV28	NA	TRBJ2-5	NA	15	TGTGCCAGCAGTTTAACGTTAGGGGGCCAAGAGACCCAGTACTTC	CASSLTLGGQETQYF
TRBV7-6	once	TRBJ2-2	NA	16	TGTGCCAGCAGCTTGCGGGGGCCCTCGAACACCGGGGAGCTGTTTTTT	CASSLRGPSNTGELFF
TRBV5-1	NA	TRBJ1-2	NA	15	TGCGCCAGCAGCTTGGGGCAAGCTACTAACTATGGCTACACCTTC	CASSLGQATNYGYTF
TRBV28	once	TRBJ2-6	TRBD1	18	TGTGCCAGCAGTTTATGGACAGGGGGCGGGGCTGGGGCCAACGTCCTGACTTTC	CASSLWTGGGAGANVLTF
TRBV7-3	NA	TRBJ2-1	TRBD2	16	TGTGCCAGCAGCTTAGGCGGGGGAGCCCTCTACAATGAGCAGTTCTTC	CASSLGGGALYNEQFF
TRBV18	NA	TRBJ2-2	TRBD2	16	TGTGCCAGCTCACCACCGGGACTAGCGAGCACCGGGGAGCTGTTTTTT	CASSPPGLASTGELFF
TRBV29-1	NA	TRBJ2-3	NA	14	TGCAGCGTTGAAGAACTTACAGGGTCAGATACGCAGTATTTT	CSVEELTGSDTQYF
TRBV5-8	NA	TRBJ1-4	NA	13	TGTGCCAGCAGCCACAGGGCGGGGGAAAAACTGTTTTTT	CASSHRAGEKLFF
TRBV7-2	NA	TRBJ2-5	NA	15	TGTGCCAGCAGCCCCAGGACAGGGAGGGAGGAGACCCAGTACTTC	CASSPRTGREETQYF
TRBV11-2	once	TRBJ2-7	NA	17	TGTGCCAGCAGCTCTATGCCCGAACATATTAGCTCCTACGAGCAGTACTTC	CASSSMPEHISSYEQYF
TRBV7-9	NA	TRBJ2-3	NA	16	TGTGCCAGCAGCCACACCCCCGGGTTAAGCACAGATACGCAGTATTTT	CASSHTPGLSTDTQYF
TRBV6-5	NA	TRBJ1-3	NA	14	TGTGCCAGCGGGTACTTGGGCTCTGGAAACACCATATATTTT	CASGYLGSGNTIYF
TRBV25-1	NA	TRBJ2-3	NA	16	TGTGCCAGCAGTGAACGGGGCCGGCTAGGCACAGATACGCAGTATTTT	CASSERGRLGTDTQYF
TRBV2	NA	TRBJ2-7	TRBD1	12	TGTGCCAGCTGGGACAGGGGGTACGAGCAGTACTTC	CASWDRGYEQYF
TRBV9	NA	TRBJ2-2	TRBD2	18	TGTGCCAGCAGCGTACAGTTTTGGACTAGCGGGAACACCGGGGAGCTGTTTTTT	CASSVQFWTSGNTGELFF
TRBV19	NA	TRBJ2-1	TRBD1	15	TGTGCCAGTAGTATGTCAGGGGGCTCCTACAATGAGCAGTTCTTC	CASSMSGGSYNEQFF
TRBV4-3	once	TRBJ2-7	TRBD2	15	TGCGCCAGCAGCCAAGACGTTGCGGGAGCTTGGGAGCAGTACTTC	CASSQDVAGAWEQYF
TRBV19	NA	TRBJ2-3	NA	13	TGTGCCAGTACTCAAGCCCGGTCTGATACGCAGTATTTT	CASTQARSDTQYF
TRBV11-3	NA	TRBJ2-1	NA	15	TGTGCCAGCAGCTTAACCGGGAGCTCCTACAATGAGCAGTTCTTC	CASSLTGSSYNEQFF
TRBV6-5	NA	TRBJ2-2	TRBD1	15	TGTGCCAGCAGTTCAGGGACAGGGGGCACCGGGGAGCTGTTTTTT	CASSSGTGGTGELFF
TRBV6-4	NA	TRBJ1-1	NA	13	TGTGCCAGCAGTGAAACAATCAGGACTGAAGCTTTCTTT	CASSETIRTEAFF
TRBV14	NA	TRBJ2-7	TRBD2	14	TGTGCCAGCAGCCTGGAGCGGGGCTCCTACGAGCAGTACTTC	CASSLERGSYEQYF
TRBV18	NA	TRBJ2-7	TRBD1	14	TGTGCCAGCTCACCGGGACAGGGAATTGGCGAGCAGTACTTC	CASSPGQGIGEQYF
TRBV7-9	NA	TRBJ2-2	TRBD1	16	TGTGCCAGCAGCTTAGAGGGGGCAATTTCGTCCGGGGAGCTGTTTTTT	CASSLEGAISSGELFF
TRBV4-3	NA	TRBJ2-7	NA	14	TGCGCCAGCAGCCAAGAAACCGGAGCCTACGAGCAGTACTTC	CASSQETGAYEQYF
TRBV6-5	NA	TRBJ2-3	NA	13	TGTGCCAGCAGGGCGGGCCACACAGATACGCAGTATTTT	CASRAGHTDTQYF
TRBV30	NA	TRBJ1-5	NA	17	TGTGCCTGGAGTCGTACAGAACAGGGATATAGCAATCAGCCCCAGCATTTT	CAWSRTEQGYSNQPQHF
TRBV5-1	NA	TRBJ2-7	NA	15	TGCGCCAGCAGCTTCCGACCACAGACAACCTACGAGCAGTACTTC	CASSFRPQTTYEQYF
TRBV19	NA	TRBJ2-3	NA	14	TGTGCCAGTAACTCGCTCGACCGAACAGATACGCAGTATTTT	CASNSLDRTDTQYF
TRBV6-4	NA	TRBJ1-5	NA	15	TGTGCCAGCAGTGTGTCGTCCGGCCTCAATCAGCCCCAGCATTTT	CASSVSSGLNQPQHF
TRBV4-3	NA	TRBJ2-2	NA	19	TGCGCCAGCAGCCAAGATCCGGGGGCCGGTTCCTTGGACACCGGGGAGCTGTTTTTT	CASSQDPGAGSLDTGELFF
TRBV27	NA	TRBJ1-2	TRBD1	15	TGTGCCAGCAGTTCCCCGGGACAGGGGGTGGTTGGCTACACCTTC	CASSSPGQGVVGYTF
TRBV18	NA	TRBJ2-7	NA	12	TGTGCCAGCTCACTTGACGTCTACGAGCAGTACTTC	CASSLDVYEQYF
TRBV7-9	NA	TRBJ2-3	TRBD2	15	TGTGCCAGCAGTCGAGGGGCGGGAGGCACAGATACGCAGTATTTT	CASSRGAGGTDTQYF
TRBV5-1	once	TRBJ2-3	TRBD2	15	TGCGCCAGCACTTTGCAAGCGGGAGCAGGAGATACGCAGTATTTT	CASTLQAGAGDTQYF
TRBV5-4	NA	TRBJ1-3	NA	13	TGTGCCAGCAGCTTATCCGGAGGAAACACCATATATTTT	CASSLSGGNTIYF
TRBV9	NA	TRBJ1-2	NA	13	TGTGCCAGCAGCGCAGTCGTTTGGGGCGGCTACACCTTC	CASSAVVWGGYTF
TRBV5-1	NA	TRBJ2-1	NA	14	TGCGCCAGCAGCACAGCAGACAGTTACAATGAGCAGTTCTTC	CASSTADSYNEQFF
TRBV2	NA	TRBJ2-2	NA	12	TGTGCCAGCACCGAAGGTCCCGGGGAGCTGTTTTTT	CASTEGPGELFF
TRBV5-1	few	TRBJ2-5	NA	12	TGCGCCAGCAGCTTGGACCGGGAGACCCAGTACTTC	CASSLDRETQYF
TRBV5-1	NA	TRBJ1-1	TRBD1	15	TGCGCCAGCAGCTACACAGGGGTAATGAACACTGAAGCTTTCTTT	CASSYTGVMNTEAFF
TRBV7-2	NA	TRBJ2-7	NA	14	TGTGCCAGCAGCTTAGATGCGACTAGCTACGAGCAGTACTTC	CASSLDATSYEQYF
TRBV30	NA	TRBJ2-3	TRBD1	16	TGTGCCTGGAGTGTACTGACAGGGGGCGCGGCAGATACGCAGTATTTT	CAWSVLTGGAADTQYF
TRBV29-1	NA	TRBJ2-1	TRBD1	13	TGCAGCGTTAATACTAGGACAGGTGGTGAGCAGTTCTTC	CSVNTRTGGEQFF
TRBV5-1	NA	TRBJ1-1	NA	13	TGCGCCAGCAGCTTTTTACCTAACACTGAAGCTTTCTTT	CASSFLPNTEAFF
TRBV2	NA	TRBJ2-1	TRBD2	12	TGTGCCAGCGGGACTATCTACAATGAGCAGTTCTTC	CASGTIYNEQFF
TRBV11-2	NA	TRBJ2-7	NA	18	TGTGCCAGCAGCTTAGAGACCCTTTGGAAGCGTAACTCCTACGAGCAGTACTTC	CASSLETLWKRNSYEQYF
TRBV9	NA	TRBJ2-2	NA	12	TGTGCCAGCAGCGGAGACACCGGGGAGCTGTTTTTT	CASSGDTGELFF